Listed below are T cell receptor beta chains from one sample, sequenced in a study of T-cell reconstitution after alpha-beta-depleted transplantation in children. TCRdb fed the PCR reads into MiXCR, producing one record per CDR3 protein. In the table there are approximately 300,000 distinct CDR3 sequences, 10% of which are singletons. The input for sequencing was PBMCs, taken before TCRalphabeta/CD19-depleted stem cell transplant. The receptors shown here come from a boy younger than two with acute myeloid leukemia, due to receive a stem cell transplant. Each CDR3 is given with its conserved first and last residue. D genes are given only for firm matches. Rows give clone size only sometimes, using once, few, many, or a class for an expanded clone.

V gene	J gene	D gene	clone size	CDR3 DNA	CDR3 protein
TRBV6-5	TRBJ2-7	NA	many	TGTGCCAGCAGTTACGAGGCCCTTTCCTACGAGCAGTACTTC	CASSYEALSYEQYF
TRBV10-2	TRBJ2-7	TRBD2	many	TGCGCCAGCACCTTAGCGGGGGGGCCGTCCGGCGAGCAGTACTTC	CASTLAGGPSGEQYF
TRBV5-1	TRBJ1-4	NA	NA	TGCGCCAGCAGCTTGATCGGGGAGAGATCAGGAAAACTGTTTTTT	CASSLIGERSGKLFF
TRBV7-9	TRBJ2-7	TRBD2	NA	TGTGCCAGCAGCTTTGCGGGAGGGAGGTACGAGCAGTACTTC	CASSFAGGRYEQYF
TRBV28	TRBJ1-2	NA	NA	TGTGCCAGCAGTTTGGTGGAATGGAGCTATGGCTACACCTTC	CASSLVEWSYGYTF
TRBV28	TRBJ2-1	NA	NA	TGTGCCAGCGGGCGGCTATCTAGCTCCTACAATGAGCAGTTCTTC	CASGRLSSSYNEQFF
TRBV7-2	TRBJ2-2	NA	many	TGTGCCAGCAGCCCTTCGTCTAGCTCCTGGACCGGGGAGCTGTTTTTT	CASSPSSSSWTGELFF
TRBV29-1	TRBJ2-6	NA	many	TGCAGCGTAGCAGGGAGCTCTGGGGCCAACGTCCTGACTTTC	CSVAGSSGANVLTF
TRBV23-1	TRBJ2-1	NA	NA	TGCGCCAGCAGTGCTAGGGCGGGAAGGGAGTCCTACAATGAGCAGTTCTTC	CASSARAGRESYNEQFF
TRBV4-2	TRBJ2-5	TRBD2	many	TGTGCCAGCAGCCAAGATGGGACTAGCTTGGAGACCCAGTACTTC	CASSQDGTSLETQYF
TRBV7-9	TRBJ2-2	TRBD2	many	TGTGCCAGCGGAAGCGGGGGGCTCACCGGGGAGCTGTTTTTT	CASGSGGLTGELFF
TRBV5-5	TRBJ2-7	NA	many	TGTGCCAGCAGCGGGCCCTACGAGCAGTACTTC	CASSGPYEQYF
TRBV19	TRBJ1-5	NA	NA	TGTGCCAGTAGTATTTGGTTGGATCAGCCCCAGCATTTT	CASSIWLDQPQHF
TRBV6-5	TRBJ1-5	NA	many	TGTGCCAGCAGTTACTCCCCCCCATTCCCCAGCAATCAGCCCCAGCATTTT	CASSYSPPFPSNQPQHF
TRBV11-2	TRBJ2-4	TRBD2	NA	TGTGCCAGCAGCTTTGAAGCCACTAGCGGGCGGACCAAAAACATTCAGTACTTC	CASSFEATSGRTKNIQYF
TRBV5-1	TRBJ1-1	NA	many	TGTGCCAGCAGCTTAGGGGGGAACACTGAAGCTTTCTTT	CASSLGGNTEAFF
TRBV4-2	TRBJ2-7	NA	many	TGTGCCAGCAGCCAAGTTGGAAATGACGGATCCTACGAGCAGTACTTC	CASSQVGNDGSYEQYF
TRBV2	TRBJ2-5	TRBD1	few	TGTTCCAGCACAGGGGAGGAGACCCAGTACTTC	CSSTGEETQYF
TRBV7-6	TRBJ2-1	TRBD2	NA	TGTGCCAGCAGCTTAGTGTTAGCGGGAGCCGGGGGTGAGCAGTTCTTC	CASSLVLAGAGGEQFF
TRBV5-1	TRBJ2-5	NA	many	TGCGCCAGCAGCTTGAACAGGGCGGAGACCCAGTACTTC	CASSLNRAETQYF
TRBV5-5	TRBJ1-2	TRBD1	few	TGTGCCAGCAGCGCATTGACAGGGGGCTATGGCTACACCTTC	CASSALTGGYGYTF
TRBV5-1	TRBJ1-6	NA	many	TGCGCCAGCAGCTTGGAGCGACGGTATAATTCACCCCTCCACTTT	CASSLERRYNSPLHF